This T cell receptor beta chain was recovered during a study of CD8 T cells in ankylosing spondylitis. Study conclusions and caveats: Earlier reports found some motif variants in synovial fluid and blood in reactive arthritis. For ankylosing spondylitis blood, a TCR beta motif of about 8 highly homologous variants appeared characteristic.

The CDR3 is made up of 11 amino acids, end residues included. Germline CDR1 and CDR2: MDHEN and SYDVKM. Note on this clonotype: What it recognizes is unknown. No conserved phenylalanine or tryptophan is present at the end of the CDR3, so a read error is the likely explanation. It is unclear where the CDR3 begins or ends on the DNA, so no DNA is shown, and the CDR3 is as TCRdb lists it.

A single record per CDR3 protein comes from TCRdb applying MiXCR to the 5' RACE reads. The table records around 440,000 distinct CDR3 sequences, 17% of them present only once. The sample taken for sequencing was blood, either unsorted or a sorted T cell fraction (not recorded which). This clonotype originated in a male donor with ankylosing spondylitis. J is TRBJ2-1 and V is TRBV28; whether TRBD1, the table's D call, matches the DNA was not checked. The CDR3 spells CASSSSRDRDL.